Described below is a single T cell receptor beta chain sequence and its context. Its antigen is undetermined. The sample belongs to a study of OX40 agonist ivuxolimab in advanced cancers. Overall study results and limits: Doses of 0.1 to 3.0 mg/kg were accompanied by clonal expansion of CD4+ and CD8+ blood T cells by week 6.

Libraries were prepared by immunoSEQ multiplex PCR; TCRdb keeps only in-frame clonotypes and omits some of them. There are just over 95,000 clones in the sample; roughly 90% occur only once, and around 0.16% lies in the top ten. Germline values: CDR1 SNHLY, CDR2 FYNNEI. CDR3 length equals 13 residues. V lost 8 bases and J lost 0, with 9 bases in between. The sample consisted of CD4+ or CD8+ T cells sorted from blood, taken in a trial of the OX40 agonist ivuxolimab. This sequence was found in an adult with an advanced solid tumor such as melanoma, head and neck, liver or kidney cancer. The chain has TRBV2 and TRBJ2-3; D possibly corresponds to TRBD2 (5 bases). This CDR3 is CASQRFSTDTQYF. In nucleotides, the CDR3 is TGTGCCAGCCAGCGGTTCAGCACAGATACGCAGTATTTT. The whole variable domain, filled in from reference TRBV2 and TRBJ2-3, reads EPEVTQTPSHQVTQMGQEVILRCVPISNHLYFYWYRQILGQKVEFLVSFYNNEISEKSEIFDDQFSVERPDGSNFTLKIRSTKLEDSAMYFCASQRFSTDTQYFGPGTRLTVL.